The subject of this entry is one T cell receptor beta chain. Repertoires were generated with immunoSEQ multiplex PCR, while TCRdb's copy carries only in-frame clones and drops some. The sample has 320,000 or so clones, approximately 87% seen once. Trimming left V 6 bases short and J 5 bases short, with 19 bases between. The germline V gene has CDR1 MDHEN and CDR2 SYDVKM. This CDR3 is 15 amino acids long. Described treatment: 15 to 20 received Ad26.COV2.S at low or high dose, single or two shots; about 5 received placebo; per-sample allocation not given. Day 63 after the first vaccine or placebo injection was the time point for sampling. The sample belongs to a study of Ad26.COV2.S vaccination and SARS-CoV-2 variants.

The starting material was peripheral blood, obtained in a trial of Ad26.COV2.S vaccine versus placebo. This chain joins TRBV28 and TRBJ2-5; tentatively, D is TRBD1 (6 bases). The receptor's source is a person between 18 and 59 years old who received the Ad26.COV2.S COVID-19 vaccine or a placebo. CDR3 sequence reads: CASSRATGIWETQYF. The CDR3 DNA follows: TGTGCCAGCAGCAGGGCAACAGGGATTTGGGAGACCCAGTACTTC.